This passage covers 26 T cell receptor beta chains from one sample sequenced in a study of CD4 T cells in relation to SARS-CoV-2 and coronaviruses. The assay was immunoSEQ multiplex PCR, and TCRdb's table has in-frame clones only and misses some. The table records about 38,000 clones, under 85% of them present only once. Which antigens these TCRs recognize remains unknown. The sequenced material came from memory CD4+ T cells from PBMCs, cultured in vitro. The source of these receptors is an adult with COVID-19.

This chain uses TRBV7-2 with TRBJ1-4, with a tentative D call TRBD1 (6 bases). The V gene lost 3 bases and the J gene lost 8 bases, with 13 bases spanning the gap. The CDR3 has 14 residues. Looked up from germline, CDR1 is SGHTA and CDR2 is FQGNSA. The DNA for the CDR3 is TGTGCCAGCAGCTTTCCGGGGGCGCGAGAAAAACTGTTTTTT. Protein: CASSFPGAREKLFF. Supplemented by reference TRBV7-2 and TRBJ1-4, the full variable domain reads GAGVSQSPSNKVTEKGKDVELRCDPISGHTALYWYRQSLGQGLEFLIYFQGNSAPDKSGLPSDRFSAERTGGSVSTLTIQRTQQEDSAVYLCASSFPGAREKLFFGSGTQLSVL.

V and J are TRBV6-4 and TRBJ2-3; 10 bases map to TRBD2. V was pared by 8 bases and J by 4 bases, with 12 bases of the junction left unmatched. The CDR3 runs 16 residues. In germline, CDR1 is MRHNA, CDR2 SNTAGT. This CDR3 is CASGMRLAGVADTQYF. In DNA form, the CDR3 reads TGTGCCAGCGGCATGCGGCTAGCGGGAGTGGCAGATACGCAGTATTTT.

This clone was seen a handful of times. The CDR3 region is CASSRSANEQYF. The CDR3 bases are TGTGCCAGCAGCCGTTCGGCAAACGAGCAGTACTTC. The V gene is TRBV3-1 (or the pseudogene TRBV3-2), the J gene TRBJ2-7; D not certain. The germline CDR1 and CDR2 sequences are LGHDT and YNNKEL (reference sequence). The CDR3 is 12 residues long. The V end lost 4 bases, the J end lost 5 bases, and 9 bases lay between the germline ends.

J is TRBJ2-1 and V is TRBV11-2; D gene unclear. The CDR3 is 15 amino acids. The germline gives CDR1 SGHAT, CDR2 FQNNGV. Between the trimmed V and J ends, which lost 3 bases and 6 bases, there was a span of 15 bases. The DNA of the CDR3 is TGTGCCAGCAGCTTTTCCAGTGGGGTTTCCAATGAGCAGTTCTTC. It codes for CASSFSSGVSNEQFF.

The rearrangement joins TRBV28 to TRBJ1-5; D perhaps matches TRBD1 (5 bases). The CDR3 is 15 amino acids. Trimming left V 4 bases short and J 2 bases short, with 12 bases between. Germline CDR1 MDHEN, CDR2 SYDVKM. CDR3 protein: CASSYSRAGNQPQHF. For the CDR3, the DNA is TGTGCCAGCAGTTATAGCAGGGCGGGCAATCAGCCCCAGCATTTT.

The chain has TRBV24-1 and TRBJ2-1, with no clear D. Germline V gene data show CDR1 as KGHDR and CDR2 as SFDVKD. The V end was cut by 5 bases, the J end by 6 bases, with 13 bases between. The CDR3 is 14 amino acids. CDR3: CATSGTLDPNEQFF. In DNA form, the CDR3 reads TGTGCCACCAGTGGCACGCTAGACCCCAATGAGCAGTTCTTC.

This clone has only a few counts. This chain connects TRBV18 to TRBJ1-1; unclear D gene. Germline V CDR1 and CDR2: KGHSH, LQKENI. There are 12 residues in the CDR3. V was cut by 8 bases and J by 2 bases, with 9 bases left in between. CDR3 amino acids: CASGSGNTEAFF. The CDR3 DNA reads TGTGCCAGCGGATCAGGTAACACTGAAGCTTTCTTT.

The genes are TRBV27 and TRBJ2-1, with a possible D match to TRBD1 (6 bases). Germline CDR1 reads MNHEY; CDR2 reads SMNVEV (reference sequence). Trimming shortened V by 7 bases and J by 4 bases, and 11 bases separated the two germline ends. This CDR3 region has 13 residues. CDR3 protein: CASMGAEYNEQFF. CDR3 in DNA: TGTGCCAGCATGGGGGCCGAGTACAATGAGCAGTTCTTC.

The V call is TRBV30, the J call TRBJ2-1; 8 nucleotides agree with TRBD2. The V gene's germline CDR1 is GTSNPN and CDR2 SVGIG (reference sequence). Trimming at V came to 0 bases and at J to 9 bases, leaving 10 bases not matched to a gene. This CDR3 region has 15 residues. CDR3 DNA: TGTGCCTGGAGTGTGGGTAGCGGGATGATTGGTGAGCAGTTCTTC. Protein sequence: CAWSVGSGMIGEQFF.

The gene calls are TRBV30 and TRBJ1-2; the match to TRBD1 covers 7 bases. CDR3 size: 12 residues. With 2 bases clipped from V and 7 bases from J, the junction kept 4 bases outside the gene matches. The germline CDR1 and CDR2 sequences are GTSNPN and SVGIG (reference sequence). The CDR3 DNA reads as TGTGCCTGGAGTCCTGACAGGGTTGGCTACACCTTC. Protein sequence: CAWSPDRVGYTF.

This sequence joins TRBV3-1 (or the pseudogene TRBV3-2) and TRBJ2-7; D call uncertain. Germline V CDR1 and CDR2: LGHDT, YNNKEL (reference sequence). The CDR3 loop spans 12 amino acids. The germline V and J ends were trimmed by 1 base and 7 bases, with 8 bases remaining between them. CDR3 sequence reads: CASSQGSREQYF. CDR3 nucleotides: TGTGCCAGCAGCCAAGGGTCGAGGGAGCAGTACTTC.

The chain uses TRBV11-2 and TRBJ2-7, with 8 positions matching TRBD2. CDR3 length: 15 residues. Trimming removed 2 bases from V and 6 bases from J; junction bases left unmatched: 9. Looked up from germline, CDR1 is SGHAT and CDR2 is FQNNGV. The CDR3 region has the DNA TGTGCCAGCAGCTTAATGGGACTAGATATCGGCGAGCAGTACTTC. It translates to CASSLMGLDIGEQYF.

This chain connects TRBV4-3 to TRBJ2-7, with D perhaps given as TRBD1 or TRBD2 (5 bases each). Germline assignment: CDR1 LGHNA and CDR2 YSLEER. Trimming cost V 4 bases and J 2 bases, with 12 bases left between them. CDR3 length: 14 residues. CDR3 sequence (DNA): TGCGCCAGCAGCCCCGGGACGGTGGCCTACGAGCAGTACTTC. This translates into CASSPGTVAYEQYF.

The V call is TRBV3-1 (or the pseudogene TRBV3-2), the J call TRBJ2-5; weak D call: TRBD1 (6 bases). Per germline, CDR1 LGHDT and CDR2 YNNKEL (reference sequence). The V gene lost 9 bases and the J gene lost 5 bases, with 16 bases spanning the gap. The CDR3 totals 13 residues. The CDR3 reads CASVQGFGETQYF. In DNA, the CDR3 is TGTGCCAGTGTACAGGGTTTCGGGGAGACCCAGTACTTC.

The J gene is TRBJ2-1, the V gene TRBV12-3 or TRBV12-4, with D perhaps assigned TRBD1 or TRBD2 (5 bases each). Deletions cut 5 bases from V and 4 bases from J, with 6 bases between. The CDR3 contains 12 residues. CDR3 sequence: CASSGGYNEQFF. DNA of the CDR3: TGTGCCAGCAGTGGGGGTTACAATGAGCAGTTCTTC.

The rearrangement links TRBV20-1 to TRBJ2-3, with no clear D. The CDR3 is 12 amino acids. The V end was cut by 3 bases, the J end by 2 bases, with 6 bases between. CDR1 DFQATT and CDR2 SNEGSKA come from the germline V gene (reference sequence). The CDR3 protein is CSASENTDTQYF. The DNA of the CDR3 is TGCAGTGCTAGTGAGAACACAGATACGCAGTATTTT.

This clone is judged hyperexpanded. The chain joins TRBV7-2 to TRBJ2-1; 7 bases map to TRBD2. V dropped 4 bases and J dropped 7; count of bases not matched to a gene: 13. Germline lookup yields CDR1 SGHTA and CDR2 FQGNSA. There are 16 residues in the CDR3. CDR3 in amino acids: CASSSLGRGSLNEQFF. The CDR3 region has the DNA TGTGCCAGCAGCTCCTTGGGCCGCGGGAGTTTGAATGAGCAGTTCTTC.

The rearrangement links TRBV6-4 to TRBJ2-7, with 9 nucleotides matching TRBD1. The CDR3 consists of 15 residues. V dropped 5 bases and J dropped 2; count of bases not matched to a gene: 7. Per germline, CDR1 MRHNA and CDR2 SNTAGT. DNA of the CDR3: TGTGCCAGCAGTTTCGGACAGGGGTCCCCCTACGAGCAGTACTTC. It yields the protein CASSFGQGSPYEQYF.

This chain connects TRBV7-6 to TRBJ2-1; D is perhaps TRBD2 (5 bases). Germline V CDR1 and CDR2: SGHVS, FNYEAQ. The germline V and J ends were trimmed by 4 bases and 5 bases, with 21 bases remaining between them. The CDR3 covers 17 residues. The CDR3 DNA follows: TGTGCCAGCAGCTCACCAGCACGGGGTTGGGGAAACAATGAGCAGTTCTTC. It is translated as CASSSPARGWGNNEQFF.

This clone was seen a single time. For the CDR3, the DNA is TGTGCCAGCAGTTTATCTAGCGGGATCTCCTACGAGCAGTACTTC. Translation: CASSLSSGISYEQYF. The chain employs TRBV28 and TRBJ2-7; 9 bases are shared with TRBD2. Trimming cost V 1 base and J 0 bases; bases outside gene matches: 1. The CDR3 is made up of 15 amino acids. Germline CDR1 is MDHEN and CDR2 is SYDVKM. Filled out from reference TRBV28 and TRBJ2-7, the complete variable domain reads DVKVTQSSRYLVKRTGEKVFLECVQDMDHENMFWYRQDPGLGLRLIYFSYDVKMKEKGDIPEGYSVSREKKERFSLILESASTNQTSMYLCASSLSSGISYEQYFGPGTRLTVT.

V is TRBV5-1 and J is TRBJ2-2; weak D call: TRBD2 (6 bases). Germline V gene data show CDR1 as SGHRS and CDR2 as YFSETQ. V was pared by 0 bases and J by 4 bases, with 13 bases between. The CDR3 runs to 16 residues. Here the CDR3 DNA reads TGCGCCAGCAGCTTGGTTGTTATGGGGGGCACCGGGGAGCTGTTTTTT. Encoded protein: CASSLVVMGGTGELFF.

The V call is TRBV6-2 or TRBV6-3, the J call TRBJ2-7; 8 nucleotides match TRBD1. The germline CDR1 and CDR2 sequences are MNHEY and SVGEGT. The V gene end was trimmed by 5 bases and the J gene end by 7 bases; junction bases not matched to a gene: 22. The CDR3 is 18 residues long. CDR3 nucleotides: TGTGCCAGCAGTAAGCGCGTTTGGACCGGGACAGGTAACTTGGAGCAGTACTTC. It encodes CASSKRVWTGTGNLEQYF.

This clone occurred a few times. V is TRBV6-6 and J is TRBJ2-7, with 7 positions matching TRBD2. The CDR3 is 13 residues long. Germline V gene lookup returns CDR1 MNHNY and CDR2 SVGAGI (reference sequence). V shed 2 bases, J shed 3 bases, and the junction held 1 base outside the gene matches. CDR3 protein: CASSYERGYEQYF. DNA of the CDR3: TGTGCCAGCAGTTACGAGCGGGGCTACGAGCAGTACTTC.

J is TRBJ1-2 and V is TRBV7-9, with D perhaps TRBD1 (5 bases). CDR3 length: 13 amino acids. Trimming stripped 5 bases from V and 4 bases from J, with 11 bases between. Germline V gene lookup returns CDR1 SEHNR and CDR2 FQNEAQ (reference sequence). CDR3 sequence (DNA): TGTGCCAGCAGCCTGGGGCAGTTCTATGGCTACACCTTC. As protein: CASSLGQFYGYTF.

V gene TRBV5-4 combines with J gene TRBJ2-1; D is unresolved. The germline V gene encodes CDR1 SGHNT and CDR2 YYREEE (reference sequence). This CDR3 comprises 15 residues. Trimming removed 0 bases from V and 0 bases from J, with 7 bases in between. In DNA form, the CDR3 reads TGTGCCAGCAGCTTGGGCACGCGCTCCTACAATGAGCAGTTCTTC. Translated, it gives CASSLGTRSYNEQFF.

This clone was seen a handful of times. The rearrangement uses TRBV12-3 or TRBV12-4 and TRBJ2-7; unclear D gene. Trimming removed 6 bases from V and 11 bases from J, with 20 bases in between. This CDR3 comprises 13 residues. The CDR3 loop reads CASSPSGSRREYF. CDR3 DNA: TGTGCCAGCAGCCCATCGGGTAGCCGCCGAGAGTACTTC.